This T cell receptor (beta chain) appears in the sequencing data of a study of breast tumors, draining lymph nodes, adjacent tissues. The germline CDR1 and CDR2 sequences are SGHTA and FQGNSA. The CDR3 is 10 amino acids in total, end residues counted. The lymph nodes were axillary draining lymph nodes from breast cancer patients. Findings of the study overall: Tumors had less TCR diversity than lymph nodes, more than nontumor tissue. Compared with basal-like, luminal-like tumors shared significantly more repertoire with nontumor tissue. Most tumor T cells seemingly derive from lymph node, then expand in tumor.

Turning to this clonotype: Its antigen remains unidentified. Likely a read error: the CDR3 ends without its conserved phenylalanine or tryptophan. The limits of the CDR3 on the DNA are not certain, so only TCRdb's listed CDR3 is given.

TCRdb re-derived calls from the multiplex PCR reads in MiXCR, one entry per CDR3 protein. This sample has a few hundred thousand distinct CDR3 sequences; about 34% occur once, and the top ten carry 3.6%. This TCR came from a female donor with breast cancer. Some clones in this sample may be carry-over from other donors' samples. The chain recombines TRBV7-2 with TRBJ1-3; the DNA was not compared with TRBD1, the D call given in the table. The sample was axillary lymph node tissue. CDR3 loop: CASSPDRGRA.